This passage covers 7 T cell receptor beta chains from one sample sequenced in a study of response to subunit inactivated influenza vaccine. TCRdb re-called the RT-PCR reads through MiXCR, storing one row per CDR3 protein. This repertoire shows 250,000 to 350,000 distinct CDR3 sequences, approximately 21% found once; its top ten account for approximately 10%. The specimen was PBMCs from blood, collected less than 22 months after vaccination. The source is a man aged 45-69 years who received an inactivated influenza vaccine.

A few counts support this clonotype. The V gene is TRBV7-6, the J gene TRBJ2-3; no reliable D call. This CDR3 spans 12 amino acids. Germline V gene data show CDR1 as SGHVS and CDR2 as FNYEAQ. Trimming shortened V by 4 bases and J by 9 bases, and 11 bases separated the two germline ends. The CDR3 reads CASSSESATQYF. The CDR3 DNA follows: TGTGCCAGCAGCTCCGAATCCGCCACGCAGTATTTT.

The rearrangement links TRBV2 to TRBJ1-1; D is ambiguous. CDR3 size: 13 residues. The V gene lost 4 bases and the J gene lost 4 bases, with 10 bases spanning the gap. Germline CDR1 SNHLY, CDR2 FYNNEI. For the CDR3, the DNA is TGTGCCAGCAGTGGACTCGAGGGCACTGAAGCTTTCTTT. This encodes CASSGLEGTEAFF.

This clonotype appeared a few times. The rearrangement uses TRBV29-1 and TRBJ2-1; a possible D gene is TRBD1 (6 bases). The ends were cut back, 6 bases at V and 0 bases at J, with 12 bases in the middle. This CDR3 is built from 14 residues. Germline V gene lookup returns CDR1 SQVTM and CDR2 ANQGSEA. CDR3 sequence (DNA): TGCAGCGTCCCCAGGGGCAGCTCCTACAATGAGCAGTTCTTC. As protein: CSVPRGSSYNEQFF.

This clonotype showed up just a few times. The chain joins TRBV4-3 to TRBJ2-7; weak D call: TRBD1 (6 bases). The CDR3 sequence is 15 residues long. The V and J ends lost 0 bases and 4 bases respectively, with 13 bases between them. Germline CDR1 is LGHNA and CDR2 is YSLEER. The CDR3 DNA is TGCGCCAGCAGCCAAGAGGCGACAGGATCGTACGAGCAGTACTTC. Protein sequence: CASSQEATGSYEQYF.

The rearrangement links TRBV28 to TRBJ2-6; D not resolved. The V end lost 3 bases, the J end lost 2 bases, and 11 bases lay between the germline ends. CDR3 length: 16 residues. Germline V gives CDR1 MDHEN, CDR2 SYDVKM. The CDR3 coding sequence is TGTGCCAGCAGTTTTTTAGGAACTGCTGGGGCCAACGTCCTGACTTTC. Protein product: CASSFLGTAGANVLTF. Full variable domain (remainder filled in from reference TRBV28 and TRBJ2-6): DVKVTQSSRYLVKRTGEKVFLECVQDMDHENMFWYRQDPGLGLRLIYFSYDVKMKEKGDIPEGYSVSREKKERFSLILESASTNQTSMYLCASSFLGTAGANVLTFGAGSRLTVL.

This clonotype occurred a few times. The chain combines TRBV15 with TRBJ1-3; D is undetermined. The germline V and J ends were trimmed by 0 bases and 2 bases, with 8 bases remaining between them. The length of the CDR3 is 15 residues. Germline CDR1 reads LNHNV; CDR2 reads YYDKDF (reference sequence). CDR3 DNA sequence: TGTGCCACCAGCAGAGATCCCCAGGCTGGAAACACCATATATTTT. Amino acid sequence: CATSRDPQAGNTIYF.

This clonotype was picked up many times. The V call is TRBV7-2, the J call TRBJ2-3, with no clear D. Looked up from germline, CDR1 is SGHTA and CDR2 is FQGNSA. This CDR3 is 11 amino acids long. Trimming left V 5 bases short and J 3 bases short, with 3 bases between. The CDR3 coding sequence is TGTGCCAGCAGCAAGACAGATACGCAGTATTTT. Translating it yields CASSKTDTQYF.